Listed below are T cell receptor beta chains from one sample, sequenced in a study of CD8 T cells in ankylosing spondylitis. One entry per CDR3 protein, called by TCRdb with MiXCR from the 5' RACE reads. The repertoire consists of approximately 400,000 distinct CDR3 sequences, with 15% to 20% occurring once and the leading ten covering 1%. Material for sequencing was blood, either unsorted or a sorted T cell fraction (not recorded which). These TCRs come from a male donor with ankylosing spondylitis. Both conserved end residues are part of each CDR3. Each record gives: V gene, CDR3 length, D gene, J gene, clone size, CDR3 DNA, CDR3 protein. D genes are given only for firm matches. Not all rows give a size; the values are once, few, many and, for expanded clones, a class.

v_gene: TRBV2; len: 14; d_gene: -; j_gene: TRBJ1-5; abundance: -; CDR3nt: TGTGCCAGCAGCCGGGGATGGTCGGATCAGCCCCAGCATTTT; CDR3aa: CASSRGWSDQPQHF
v_gene: TRBV12-3/TRBV12-4; len: 17; d_gene: -; j_gene: TRBJ2-3; abundance: many; CDR3nt: TGTGCCAGCAGTCCAGCCTCCGGGACCCCGAGCACAGATACGCAGTATTTT; CDR3aa: CASSPASGTPSTDTQYF
v_gene: TRBV5-1; len: 14; d_gene: TRBD2; j_gene: TRBJ2-1; abundance: many; CDR3nt: TGCGCCAGCAGCTTGGTGGTAGCGGGAGATGAGCAGTTCTTC; CDR3aa: CASSLVVAGDEQFF
v_gene: TRBV11-2; len: 19; d_gene: TRBD2; j_gene: TRBJ2-6; abundance: once; CDR3nt: TGTGCCAGCAGCTCTTTTAGCGGGGGGGCCGGCTCTGGGGCCAACGTCCTGACTTTC; CDR3aa: CASSSFSGGAGSGANVLTF
v_gene: TRBV20-1; len: 12; d_gene: -; j_gene: TRBJ1-6; abundance: -; CDR3nt: TGCAGTGCTACCGACGGGGATTCACCCCTCCACTTT; CDR3aa: CSATDGDSPLHF
v_gene: TRBV3-1; len: 13; d_gene: -; j_gene: TRBJ2-1; abundance: few; CDR3nt: TGTGCCAGCAGCCTACTAGAGTCTAATGAGCAGTTCTTC; CDR3aa: CASSLLESNEQFF
v_gene: TRBV27; len: 15; d_gene: -; j_gene: TRBJ2-1; abundance: many; CDR3nt: TGTGCCAGCAGTTGGGGGGGCAGTTCCTACAATGAGCAGTTCTTC; CDR3aa: CASSWGGSSYNEQFF
v_gene: TRBV21-1; len: 17; d_gene: -; j_gene: TRBJ2-7; abundance: -; CDR3nt: TGTGCCAGCAGCAAAGAATTCCAGGGTGGGGGTTGTAACGAGCAGTACTTC; CDR3aa: CASSKEFQGGGCNEQYF
v_gene: TRBV10-3; len: 15; d_gene: -; j_gene: TRBJ2-3; abundance: many; CDR3nt: TGTGCCATCAGTGCGGGGGACACTAGCACAGATACGCAGTATTTT; CDR3aa: CAISAGDTSTDTQYF
v_gene: TRBV4-1; len: 14; d_gene: -; j_gene: TRBJ2-1; abundance: many; CDR3nt: TGCGCCAGCAGCCAAATGACCCAGGCCGGCGTGCAGTTCTTC; CDR3aa: CASSQMTQAGVQFF
v_gene: TRBV7-2; len: 15; d_gene: TRBD2; j_gene: TRBJ2-1; abundance: many; CDR3nt: TGTGCCAGCAGTGAGCTAGCGGGTTCCTACAATGAGCAGTTCTTC; CDR3aa: CASSELAGSYNEQFF
v_gene: TRBV20-1; len: 15; d_gene: TRBD1; j_gene: TRBJ1-5; abundance: few; CDR3nt: TGCAGTGCGCCCGCAGGGGGCGGGGGCAATCAGCCCCAGCATTTT; CDR3aa: CSAPAGGGGNQPQHF
v_gene: TRBV30; len: 13; d_gene: TRBD2; j_gene: TRBJ2-1; abundance: -; CDR3nt: TGTGCCTGGAGAGCGGGAGCCTACAATGAGCAGTTCTTC; CDR3aa: CAWRAGAYNEQFF
v_gene: TRBV29-1; len: 13; d_gene: TRBD2; j_gene: TRBJ2-3; abundance: few; CDR3nt: TGCAGCGTTGTACCCGGGAGGGCAGATACGCAGTATTTT; CDR3aa: CSVVPGRADTQYF
v_gene: TRBV19; len: 12; d_gene: TRBD1; j_gene: TRBJ1-1; abundance: many; CDR3nt: TGTGCCTCTAGGGGGCGTGCCACTGAAGCTTTCTTT; CDR3aa: CASRGRATEAFF
v_gene: TRBV20-1; len: 14; d_gene: -; j_gene: TRBJ1-1; abundance: many; CDR3nt: TGCAGTGCTAGCACGGGAGACCCTGGGACTGAAGCTTTCTTT; CDR3aa: CSASTGDPGTEAFF
v_gene: TRBV20-1; len: 15; d_gene: -; j_gene: TRBJ2-2; abundance: -; CDR3nt: TGCAGTGCTAGAGCCCCAAGGGGGGCAACCGGGGAGCTGTTTTTT; CDR3aa: CSARAPRGATGELFF
v_gene: TRBV27; len: 18; d_gene: TRBD2; j_gene: TRBJ2-5; abundance: -; CDR3nt: TGTGCCAGCAGTCCCCAACCTAGACTAGCGGGTAAACAAGAGACCCAGTACTTC; CDR3aa: CASSPQPRLAGKQETQYF
v_gene: TRBV7-2; len: 12; d_gene: -; j_gene: TRBJ2-7; abundance: -; CDR3nt: TGTGCCAGCAGCCACGGGGCCTACGAGCAGTACTTC; CDR3aa: CASSHGAYEQYF
v_gene: TRBV4-1; len: 13; d_gene: TRBD1; j_gene: TRBJ2-5; abundance: -; CDR3nt: TGCGCCAGCAGCCCTGGGACAGCCCGAGACCAGTACTTC; CDR3aa: CASSPGTARDQYF
v_gene: TRBV18; len: 13; d_gene: -; j_gene: TRBJ2-3; abundance: many; CDR3nt: TGTGCCAGCTCACCACAGGGCACAGATACGCAGTATTTT; CDR3aa: CASSPQGTDTQYF
v_gene: TRBV4-3; len: 15; d_gene: -; j_gene: TRBJ2-3; abundance: -; CDR3nt: TGCGCCAGCAGCCAGCAGGTGGGCCAGGCAGATACGCAGTATTTT; CDR3aa: CASSQQVGQADTQYF
v_gene: TRBV20-1; len: 14; d_gene: -; j_gene: TRBJ2-5; abundance: few; CDR3nt: TGCAGTGCTCGGGTATGGGGGATAGAAGAGACCCAGTACTTC; CDR3aa: CSARVWGIEETQYF
v_gene: TRBV20-1; len: 19; d_gene: TRBD2; j_gene: TRBJ2-3; abundance: -; CDR3nt: TGCAGTGCTCGCCCACCCCCGACTAGCGGGGGCCGGAGGCCAGATACGCAGTATTTT; CDR3aa: CSARPPPTSGGRRPDTQYF
v_gene: TRBV20-1; len: 13; d_gene: -; j_gene: TRBJ1-4; abundance: -; CDR3nt: TGCAGTGCTCCCGACAGGTCGGGGGGAAAACTGTTTTTT; CDR3aa: CSAPDRSGGKLFF
v_gene: TRBV7-8; len: 13; d_gene: -; j_gene: TRBJ2-1; abundance: few; CDR3nt: TGTGCCAGCAGTTGGACCGCGGGCAATGAGCAGTTCTTC; CDR3aa: CASSWTAGNEQFF
v_gene: TRBV21-1; len: 15; d_gene: -; j_gene: TRBJ1-2; abundance: -; CDR3nt: TGTGCCAGCAGCAAAAATCGACAGGGGTTCGCTGGCTACACCTTC; CDR3aa: CASSKNRQGFAGYTF
v_gene: TRBV20-1; len: 14; d_gene: TRBD1; j_gene: TRBJ1-2; abundance: few; CDR3nt: TGCAGTGCTAGAGAGCTACAGGGGGCTGGTGGCTACACCTTC; CDR3aa: CSARELQGAGGYTF
v_gene: TRBV6-2/TRBV6-3; len: 14; d_gene: TRBD2; j_gene: TRBJ2-3; abundance: -; CDR3nt: TGTGCCAGCAGTTCAGCGGGGGGGCAAAATACGCAGTATTTT; CDR3aa: CASSSAGGQNTQYF
v_gene: TRBV28; len: 16; d_gene: TRBD1; j_gene: TRBJ2-5; abundance: -; CDR3nt: TGTGCCAGCAGTTTTTCTGGACAGGGGAATCGAGAGACCCAGTACTTC; CDR3aa: CASSFSGQGNRETQYF
v_gene: TRBV7-3; len: 16; d_gene: TRBD2; j_gene: TRBJ2-1; abundance: few; CDR3nt: TGTGCCAGCAGCCCGCTAGGACTAGCGGGACTCAATGAGCAGTTCTTC; CDR3aa: CASSPLGLAGLNEQFF
v_gene: TRBV11-2; len: 16; d_gene: -; j_gene: TRBJ2-1; abundance: once; CDR3nt: TGTGCCAGCAGCTCGGGTCGATGGGGGGAAGTAAATGAGCAGTTCTTC; CDR3aa: CASSSGRWGEVNEQFF
v_gene: TRBV3-1; len: 15; d_gene: -; j_gene: TRBJ1-2; abundance: -; CDR3nt: TGTGCCAGCAGCCCCCCCGGGAGGGCGGGATATGGCTACACCTTC; CDR3aa: CASSPPGRAGYGYTF
v_gene: TRBV10-2; len: 13; d_gene: -; j_gene: TRBJ1-6; abundance: -; CDR3nt: TGCGCCAGCAGTGAGTCGAGATGGGCACCCCTCCACTTT; CDR3aa: CASSESRWAPLHF
v_gene: TRBV11-2; len: 13; d_gene: -; j_gene: TRBJ2-7; abundance: few; CDR3nt: TGTGCCAGCAGCCGGTCGGGGCCAAACGAGCAGTACTTC; CDR3aa: CASSRSGPNEQYF
v_gene: TRBV12-3/TRBV12-4; len: 12; d_gene: -; j_gene: TRBJ1-1; abundance: few; CDR3nt: TGTGCCAGCAGAGGGGAGGAAACTGAAGCTTTCTTT; CDR3aa: CASRGEETEAFF
v_gene: TRBV7-8; len: 16; d_gene: TRBD2; j_gene: TRBJ2-1; abundance: -; CDR3nt: TGTGCCAGCAGCGCTGACACTAGCGGGGGGGCGAATGAGCAGTTCTTC; CDR3aa: CASSADTSGGANEQFF
v_gene: TRBV30; len: 14; d_gene: TRBD1; j_gene: TRBJ2-1; abundance: few; CDR3nt: TGTGCCTGGGGCCGGGACAGCGCCTACAATGAGCAGTTCTTC; CDR3aa: CAWGRDSAYNEQFF
v_gene: TRBV12-3/TRBV12-4; len: 14; d_gene: TRBD1; j_gene: TRBJ1-2; abundance: many; CDR3nt: TGTGCCAGCAGGCGACAGGGGGCGACCTATGGCTACACCTTC; CDR3aa: CASRRQGATYGYTF
v_gene: TRBV30; len: 16; d_gene: TRBD2; j_gene: TRBJ2-2; abundance: once; CDR3nt: TGTGCCTGGATCGGGGGTAGCGGGAGCATCACCGGGGAGCTGTTTTTT; CDR3aa: CAWIGGSGSITGELFF
v_gene: TRBV4-3; len: 16; d_gene: TRBD1; j_gene: TRBJ2-1; abundance: many; CDR3nt: TGCGCCAGCAGCCAAACAGGGGGGAGCTCCTACAATGAGCAGTTCTTC; CDR3aa: CASSQTGGSSYNEQFF
v_gene: TRBV29-1; len: 13; d_gene: TRBD2; j_gene: TRBJ2-3; abundance: many; CDR3nt: TGCAGCGCCGAAGGGCAGGGAGGGGATACGCAGTATTTT; CDR3aa: CSAEGQGGDTQYF
v_gene: TRBV12-3/TRBV12-4; len: 13; d_gene: -; j_gene: TRBJ2-2; abundance: -; CDR3nt: TGTGCCAGCAGAGCACCCCGGGCCGGGGAGCTGTTTTTT; CDR3aa: CASRAPRAGELFF